This is a list of T cell receptor beta chains from one sample in a study of T-cell memory formation after mild COVID-19. TCRdb used MiXCR to reprocess the 5' RACE reads, holding one entry per CDR3 protein. The sample has 550,000 to 700,000 distinct CDR3 sequences, around 17% seen once. The sample was PBMCs or a T cell subset sorted from them (not recorded which). The source is an adult woman who had mild COVID-19 (a few samples of this study predate the infection). Cell type and time point are not known. Both conserved end residues are part of each CDR3. Fields, in order: V gene, D gene, J gene, clone size, CDR3 DNA, CDR3 protein. A D gene is named only where the DNA matches it firmly. Clone size is not always given. Where it is, it says once, few, many or a class for expanded clones.

TRBV6-2/TRBV6-3	NA	TRBJ2-3	NA	TGTGCCAGCAGATCCCCTTGGCCCCAGTCTCTTGGGACGCAGTATTTT	CASRSPWPQSLGTQYF
TRBV5-6	TRBD1	TRBJ2-5	few	TGTGCCAGCAGCTGGAACACAGGGGGCAGGGAGACCCAGTACTTC	CASSWNTGGRETQYF
TRBV11-3	NA	TRBJ2-5	few	TGTGCCAGCAGCCAGGGGGGAACTACCTTTGACCAAGAGACCCAGTACTTC	CASSQGGTTFDQETQYF
TRBV5-6	TRBD2	TRBJ2-1	NA	TGTGCCAGCAGCCGACTAGCGGGAGCGGGCGGAGAGCAGTTCTTC	CASSRLAGAGGEQFF
TRBV7-8	TRBD2	TRBJ2-3	NA	TGTGCCAGCAGCTTAGCGGCTAGCGGGGTTCCAGATACGCAGTATTTT	CASSLAASGVPDTQYF
TRBV5-4	TRBD1	TRBJ2-7	NA	TGTGCCAGCAGCTTGGCCCCGGGACAGGGGGCCGACGAGCAGTACTTC	CASSLAPGQGADEQYF
TRBV18	TRBD1	TRBJ1-5	NA	TGTGCCAGCTCACCAGCCGGGACAGGGGGTAATCAGCCCCAGCATTTT	CASSPAGTGGNQPQHF
TRBV20-1	TRBD2	TRBJ2-7	few	TGCAGTGCTAGAGACTTTGTGGGGGGACTATACGAGCAGTACTTC	CSARDFVGGLYEQYF
TRBV27	NA	TRBJ1-5	once	TGTGCCAGCAGCCGAGGGTCTGAGGGGCAGCCCCAGCATTTT	CASSRGSEGQPQHF
TRBV30	TRBD1	TRBJ1-5	once	TGTGCCTGGAGTGTCGCGGACAGGGCCCGCAATCAGCCCCAGCATTTT	CAWSVADRARNQPQHF